This TCR beta chain was captured by sequencing in a study of blood T cells in healthy people across ages. Researchers collected 9.5 to 10 milliliters of peripheral blood from every single donor. With 5 bases removed from V and 4 bases from J, the gap between germline ends came to 9 bases. The CDR3 has 14 amino acids. Germline V gives CDR1 MDHEN, CDR2 SYDVKM. A second PCR of roughly 7 to 11 cycles used a sample-barcoded 5' primer and a J-beta primer mix. Each CDR3 protein is one row after TCRdb ran MiXCR on the 5' RACE reads. Of about 780,000 distinct CDR3 sequences listed, under 30% are singletons. The data were also submitted as part of a second study, on T cells of mothers and their children.

The V gene is TRBV28, the J gene TRBJ1-6, with a possible D match to TRBD1 (5 bases). The sequence was collected from a boy younger than 18 in good health. The sequencing sample was made of blood. CDR3 amino acids: CASSRGRYNSPLHF. In nucleotides, the CDR3 is TGTGCCAGCAGTCGGGGACGGTATAATTCACCCCTCCACTTT.